A single sample gave rise to the 14 T cell receptor beta chains below, sequenced in a study of T cell responses to AZD1222 COVID-19 vaccine (dated by TCRdb to the early 2020s). The time point label here, explained by the study, means: about 28 days (+/-7) after the second vaccine dose. The treatment or condition label corresponds to: meningococcal conjugate vaccine given as trial control. Libraries were constructed by the immunoSEQ multiplex PCR assay. TCRdb took this table from immuneACCESS and kept in-frame rearrangements with V and J called. Such tables lack part of the clones; where checked against another copy, unresolved V genes explain under half of the gap, and the rest is unexplained. The sample table lists roughly 180,000 clones, over 80% of them with a count of one. The biggest ten clones account for approximately 0.98% of the sample. The input for sequencing was peripheral blood, taken 28 days after the second dose of the MenACWY control vaccine. The source is an adult who received the MenACWY meningococcal vaccine as a control.

The chain links TRBV12-3 or TRBV12-4 to TRBJ1-2; tentative D call: TRBD1 (5 bases). V dropped 5 bases and J dropped 4 bases, with 11 bases sitting between them. The CDR3 contains 13 residues. CDR3 coding DNA: TGTGCCAGCAGTCGGACGGGGCTCTATGGCTACACCTTC. Translated, it gives CASSRTGLYGYTF.

This clone was recorded only once. The J gene is TRBJ2-1, the V gene TRBV10-3; possible D gene TRBD2, 5 bases. Deletions cut 2 bases from V and 7 bases from J, with 12 bases between. CDR1 is ENHRY, CDR2 SYGVKD, per germline. This CDR3 has 14 amino acids. The DNA of the CDR3 is TGTGCCATCAGTGAGCCTTTTTCGGGGAATGAGCAGTTCTTC. This codes for CAISEPFSGNEQFF.

This chain connects TRBV5-1 to TRBJ1-3, with TRBD1 identical over 7 bases. The V segment lost 4 bases and the J segment 0 bases; nucleotides outside the gene matches: 4. The germline V gene has CDR1 SGHRS and CDR2 YFSETQ. CDR3 length: 15 residues. CDR3 region: CASSAGQISGNTIYF. The DNA of the CDR3 is TGCGCCAGCAGCGCGGGACAGATCTCTGGAAACACCATATATTTT.

The rearrangement joins TRBV5-1 to TRBJ2-2; unclear D gene. This CDR3 is built from 13 residues. Trimming left V 0 bases short and J 2 bases short, with 2 bases between. Germline V gene data show CDR1 as SGHRS and CDR2 as YFSETQ. The CDR3 region has the DNA TGCGCCAGCAGCTTGGACAACACCGGGGAGCTGTTTTTT. It encodes CASSLDNTGELFF.

The rearrangement joins TRBV7-9 to TRBJ2-5; 8 bases fit TRBD2. Germline V gene data show CDR1 as SEHNR and CDR2 as FQNEAQ (reference sequence). This CDR3 has 14 residues. The trim removed 8 bases at V and 4 bases at J, leaving 9 bases unmatched. Written as DNA, the CDR3 is TGTGCCAGCGCCTCCAGCGGGGGTTTAGAGACCCAGTACTTC. The encoded protein is CASASSGGLETQYF.

The genes are TRBV19 and TRBJ2-3; no clear D gene. CDR3 length equals 13 residues. V dropped 5 bases and J dropped 1 base, with 7 bases sitting between them. The germline gives CDR1 LNHDA, CDR2 SQIVND (reference sequence). CDR3 in DNA: TGTGCCAGTAGTCGGCAGCGCACAGATACGCAGTATTTT. Translating it yields CASSRQRTDTQYF.

This sequence joins TRBV2 and TRBJ1-1; 7 nucleotides line up with TRBD1. Losses at the gene ends were 4 bases for V and 1 base for J; bases not matched to a gene: 6. This CDR3 is 15 amino acids long. Germline CDR1 reads SNHLY; CDR2 reads FYNNEI. CDR3 in DNA: TGTGCCAGCAGTGTACAGGGGCCCTCGAACACTGAAGCTTTCTTT. It yields the protein CASSVQGPSNTEAFF. The full variable domain, rest sourced from reference TRBV2 and TRBJ1-1, is EPEVTQTPSHQVTQMGQEVILRCVPISNHLYFYWYRQILGQKVEFLVSFYNNEISEKSEIFDDQFSVERPDGSNFTLKIRSTKLEDSAMYFCASSVQGPSNTEAFFGQGTRLTVV.

V and J are TRBV28 and TRBJ1-2; no clear D gene. The length of the CDR3 is 12 residues. Trimming stripped 2 bases from V and 4 bases from J, with 5 bases between. Germline assignment: CDR1 MDHEN and CDR2 SYDVKM. The CDR3 sequence: CASSLRLYGYTF. In DNA, the CDR3 is TGTGCCAGCAGTTTACGTCTCTATGGCTACACCTTC.

The chain carries TRBV6-5 and TRBJ2-2; TRBD1 matches 8 bases. Per germline, CDR1 MNHEY and CDR2 SVGAGI. The CDR3 runs to 14 residues. Trimming took 8 bases from V and 5 from J; bases not matched to a gene: 7. Here the CDR3 reads CASPRGLRTGELFF. In nucleotides, the CDR3 is TGTGCCAGCCCCAGGGGGCTGAGGACCGGGGAGCTGTTTTTT.

The chain joins TRBV27 to TRBJ2-1; D remains unclear. The CDR3 spans 12 residues. V was trimmed by 5 bases and J by 8 bases, leaving 10 bases between them. Germline CDR1 reads MNHEY; CDR2 reads SMNVEV (reference sequence). This CDR3 reads CASSIRSDEQFF. The CDR3 nucleotides are TGTGCCAGCAGTATACGGAGCGATGAGCAGTTCTTC.

This chain connects TRBV5-6 to TRBJ1-5; no clear D gene. The germline CDR1 and CDR2 sequences are SGHDT and YYEEEE. V lost 0 bases and J lost 9, with 10 bases in between. CDR3 length: 13 amino acids. The CDR3 sequence is CASSLADGRPQHF. The CDR3, as DNA: TGTGCCAGCAGCTTGGCCGACGGACGGCCCCAGCATTTT.

The rearrangement uses TRBV2 and TRBJ1-2; D not certain. The CDR3 has 12 residues. Germline CDR1 SNHLY, CDR2 FYNNEI. Trimming took off 3 bases at V and 8 bases at J, with 10 bases between the two ends. The CDR3 region is CASSESTEGYTF. CDR3 bases: TGTGCCAGCAGTGAGAGTACTGAAGGCTACACCTTC.

The chain recombines TRBV23-1 with TRBJ1-1; perhaps TRBD1 as D (5 bases). TRBV23-1 is marked as an open reading frame, function uncertain. This CDR3 spans 16 amino acids. Trimming stripped 3 bases from V and 0 bases from J, with 14 bases between. CDR3 loop: CASSQCRDGLNTEAFF. For the CDR3, the DNA is TGCGCCAGCAGTCAGTGTAGGGACGGCTTGAACACTGAAGCTTTCTTT.

The V gene is TRBV12-3 or TRBV12-4, the J gene TRBJ2-3; D is ambiguous. The V end lost 6 bases, the J end lost 5 bases, and 6 bases lay between the germline ends. The CDR3 spans 11 residues. The CDR3 nucleotides read TGTGCCAGCAGCTTCAGAGATACGCAGTATTTT. Amino acids: CASSFRDTQYF.